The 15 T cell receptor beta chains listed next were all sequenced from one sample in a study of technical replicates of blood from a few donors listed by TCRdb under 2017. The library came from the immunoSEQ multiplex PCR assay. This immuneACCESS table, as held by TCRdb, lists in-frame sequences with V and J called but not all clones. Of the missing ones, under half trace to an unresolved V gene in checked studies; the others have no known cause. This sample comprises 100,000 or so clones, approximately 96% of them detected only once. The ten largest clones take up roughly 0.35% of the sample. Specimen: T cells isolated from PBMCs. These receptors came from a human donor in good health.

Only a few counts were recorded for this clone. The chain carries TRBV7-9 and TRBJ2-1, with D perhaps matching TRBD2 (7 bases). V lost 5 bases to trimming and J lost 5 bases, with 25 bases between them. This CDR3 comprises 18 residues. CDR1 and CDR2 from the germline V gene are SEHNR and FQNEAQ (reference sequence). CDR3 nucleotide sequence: TGTGCCAGCAGCGCCTACTCTTGGGGGCTAGCGGAGAACAATGAGCAGTTCTTC. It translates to CASSAYSWGLAENNEQFF.

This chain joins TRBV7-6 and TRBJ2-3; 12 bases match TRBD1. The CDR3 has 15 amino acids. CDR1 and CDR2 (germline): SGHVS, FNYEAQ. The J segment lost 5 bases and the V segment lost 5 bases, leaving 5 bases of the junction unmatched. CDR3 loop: CASSQGQGAIDTQYF. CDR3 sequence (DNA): TGTGCCAGCAGCCAGGGACAGGGGGCAATAGATACGCAGTATTTT.

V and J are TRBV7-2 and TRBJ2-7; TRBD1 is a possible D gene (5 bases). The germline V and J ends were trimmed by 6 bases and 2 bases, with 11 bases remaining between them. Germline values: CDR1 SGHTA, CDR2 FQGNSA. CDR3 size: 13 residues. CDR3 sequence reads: CASRRQITYEQYF. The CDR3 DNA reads TGTGCCAGCAGGCGACAGATTACCTACGAGCAGTACTTC.

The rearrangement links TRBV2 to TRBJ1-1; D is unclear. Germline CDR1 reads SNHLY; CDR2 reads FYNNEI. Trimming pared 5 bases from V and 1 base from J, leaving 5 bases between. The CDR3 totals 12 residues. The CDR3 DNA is TGTGCCAGCAGTAGGAGGAACACTGAAGCTTTCTTT. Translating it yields CASSRRNTEAFF.

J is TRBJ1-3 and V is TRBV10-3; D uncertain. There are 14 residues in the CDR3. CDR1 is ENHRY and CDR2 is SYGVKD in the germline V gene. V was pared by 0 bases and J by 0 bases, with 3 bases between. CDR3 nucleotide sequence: TGTGCCATCAGTGAGTCCTACTCTGGAAACACCATATATTTT. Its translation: CAISESYSGNTIYF.

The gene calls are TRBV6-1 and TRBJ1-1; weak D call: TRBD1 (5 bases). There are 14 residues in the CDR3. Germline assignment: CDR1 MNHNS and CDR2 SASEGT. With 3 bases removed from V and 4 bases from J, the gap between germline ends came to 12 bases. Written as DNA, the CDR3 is TGTGCCAGCAGTGAGGGGCCTCGCGGCACTGAAGCTTTCTTT. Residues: CASSEGPRGTEAFF.

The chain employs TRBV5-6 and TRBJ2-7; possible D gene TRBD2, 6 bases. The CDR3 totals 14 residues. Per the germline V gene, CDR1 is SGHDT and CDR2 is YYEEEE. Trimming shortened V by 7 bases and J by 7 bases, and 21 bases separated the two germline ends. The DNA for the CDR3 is TGTGCCAGCTCCCTCCCTGGGGGGTTGGGGGAGCAGTACTTC. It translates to CASSLPGGLGEQYF.

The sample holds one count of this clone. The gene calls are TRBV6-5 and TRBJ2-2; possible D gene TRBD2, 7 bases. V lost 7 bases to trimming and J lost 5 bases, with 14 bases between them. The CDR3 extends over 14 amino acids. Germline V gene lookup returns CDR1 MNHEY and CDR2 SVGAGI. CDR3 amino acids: CASTGGRETGELFF. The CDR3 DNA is TGTGCCAGCACCGGGGGGCGGGAGACCGGGGAGCTGTTTTTT.

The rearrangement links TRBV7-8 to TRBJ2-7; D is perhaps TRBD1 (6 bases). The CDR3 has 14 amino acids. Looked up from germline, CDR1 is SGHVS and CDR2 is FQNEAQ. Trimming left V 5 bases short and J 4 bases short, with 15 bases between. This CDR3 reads CASSNTGSRYEQYF. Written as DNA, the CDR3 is TGTGCCAGCAGCAACACAGGGTCTAGGTACGAGCAGTACTTC.

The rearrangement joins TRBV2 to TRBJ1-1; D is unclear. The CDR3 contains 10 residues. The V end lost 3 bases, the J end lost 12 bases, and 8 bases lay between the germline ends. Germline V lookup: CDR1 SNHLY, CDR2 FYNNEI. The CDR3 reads CASSDLSSFF. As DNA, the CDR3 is TGTGCCAGCAGTGATCTCTCGTCTTTCTTT.

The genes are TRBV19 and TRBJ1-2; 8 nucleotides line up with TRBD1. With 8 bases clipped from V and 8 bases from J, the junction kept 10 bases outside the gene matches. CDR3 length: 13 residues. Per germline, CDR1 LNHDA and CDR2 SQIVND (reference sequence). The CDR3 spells CASHFQGAGGYTF. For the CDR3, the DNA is TGTGCCAGTCACTTTCAGGGGGCAGGAGGCTACACCTTC.

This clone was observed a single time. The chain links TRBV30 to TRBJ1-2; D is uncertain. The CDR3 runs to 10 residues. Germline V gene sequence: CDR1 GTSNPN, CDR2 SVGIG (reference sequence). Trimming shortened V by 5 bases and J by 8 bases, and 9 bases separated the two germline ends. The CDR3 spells CAWLWRGYTF. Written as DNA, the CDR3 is TGTGCCTGGCTCTGGAGAGGCTACACCTTC.

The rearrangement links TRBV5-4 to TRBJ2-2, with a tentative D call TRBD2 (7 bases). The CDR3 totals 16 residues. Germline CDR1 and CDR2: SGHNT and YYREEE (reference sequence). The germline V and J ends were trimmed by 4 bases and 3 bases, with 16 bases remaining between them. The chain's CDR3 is CASSPLAGADTGELFF. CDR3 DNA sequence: TGTGCCAGCAGCCCACTTGCGGGGGCAGACACCGGGGAGCTGTTTTTT.

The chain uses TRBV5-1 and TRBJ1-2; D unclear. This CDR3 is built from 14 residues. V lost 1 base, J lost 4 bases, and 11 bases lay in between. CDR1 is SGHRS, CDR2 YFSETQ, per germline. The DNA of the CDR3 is TGCGCCAGCAGCTTGTCGGCAGGTATCTATGGCTACACCTTC. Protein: CASSLSAGIYGYTF.

CDR3 DNA sequence: TGTGCCAGCAGTGAAGGGGGCTTCTATGGCTACACCTTC. It yields the protein CASSEGGFYGYTF. V is TRBV25-1 and J is TRBJ1-2; D is perhaps TRBD1 (6 bases). V shed 2 bases and J shed 4 bases, with 8 bases lying between them. Germline loops: CDR1 MGHDK, CDR2 SYGVNS. CDR3 length: 13 amino acids.